This T cell receptor beta chain was observed in a study of shared clonotypes between healthy human individuals. CDR3 length equals 14 residues. CDR1 and CDR2 (germline): LGHNA, YNFKEQ. Trimming took 3 bases from V and 5 from J; bases not matched to a gene: 6. Replicate PCRs from sorted subsets contained about 200 ng DNA, which is roughly 30,000 T cell genomes. Clones were read by immunoSEQ multiplex PCR, and TCRdb kept only the in-frame ones, dropping some. The table shows approximately 640,000 clones, with about 90% occurring only once. This TCR derives from a man aged 18 to 35 in good health. Some clones in this sample may be carry-over from other donors' samples. Source material: memory CD8+ T cells from PBMCs. This sample's subset: CD45RO+ cells pooled with CCR7-negative TemRA cells. The chain carries TRBV4-2 and TRBJ2-5, with 7 bases matching TRBD2. The CDR3 DNA reads as TGTGCCAGCAGCCAGCGGACTAGTCGCGAGACCCAGTACTTC. It codes for CASSQRTSRETQYF.